Listed here are 22 T cell receptor beta chains from one sample, sequenced in a study of response to subunit inactivated influenza vaccine. TCRdb ran MiXCR on the RT-PCR reads and lists one entry per CDR3 protein. Of 450,000 to 500,000 distinct CDR3 sequences listed, roughly 9.7% are singletons. Sequences were derived from PBMCs from blood, sampled 40 to 50 days after vaccination. Receptors were obtained from a man aged 50 or older who received an inactivated influenza vaccine.

This clonotype was picked up many times. The rearrangement joins TRBV20-1 to TRBJ1-5, with no clear D. Trimming removed 3 bases from V and 0 bases from J, with 6 bases in between. Germline V gene lookup returns CDR1 DFQATT and CDR2 SNEGSKA (reference sequence). CDR3 size: 13 residues. The DNA of the CDR3 is TGCAGTGCTAGTTGGGTTAGCAATCAGCCCCAGCATTTT. Protein product: CSASWVSNQPQHF.

CDR3 DNA sequence: TGTGCCAGCAGCTTCGGGGAAGCCTATGGCTACACCTTC. It is translated as CASSFGEAYGYTF. The chain combines TRBV5-6 with TRBJ1-2; D unclear. V shed 2 bases and J shed 4 bases, with 9 bases lying between them. The CDR3 consists of 13 residues. Per germline, CDR1 SGHDT and CDR2 YYEEEE. Full variable domain (rest looked up from reference TRBV5-6 and TRBJ1-2): DAGVTQSPTHLIKTRGQQVTLRCSPKSGHDTVSWYQQALGQGPQFIFQYYEEEERQRGNFPDRFSGHQFPNYSSELNVNALLLGDSALYLCASSFGEAYGYTFGSGTRLTVV.

This clonotype showed up just a few times. The chain carries TRBV5-1 and TRBJ2-1; 11 positions match TRBD2. Germline CDR1 reads SGHRS; CDR2 reads YFSETQ. This CDR3 spans 15 amino acids. The trim removed 4 bases at V and 5 bases at J, leaving 5 bases unmatched. The CDR3 DNA reads TGCGCCAGCAGCGCGGGACTAGCGGAGGACAATGAGCAGTTCTTC. Amino acid sequence: CASSAGLAEDNEQFF.

The chain joins TRBV20-1 to TRBJ2-2; D uncertain. Trimming removed 1 base at V and 5 bases at J, with 11 bases between. Germline assignment: CDR1 DFQATT and CDR2 SNEGSKA (reference sequence). The CDR3 sequence is 14 residues long. CDR3 sequence reads: CSARGVGWTGELFF. CDR3 DNA sequence: TGCAGTGCTAGAGGGGTAGGGTGGACCGGGGAGCTGTTTTTT.

This clonotype came up a few times. The chain combines TRBV4-1 with TRBJ2-3, with D perhaps TRBD1 (5 bases). Trimming cost V 2 bases and J 2 bases, with 8 bases left between them. CDR1 is MGHRA and CDR2 is YSYEKL in the germline V gene. This CDR3 is built from 14 residues. CDR3 protein: CASSQTGFTDTQYF. Written as DNA, the CDR3 is TGCGCCAGCAGCCAAACAGGTTTCACAGATACGCAGTATTTT.

This chain uses TRBV6-2 or TRBV6-3 with TRBJ2-1; D may be TRBD1 (6 bases). Between the trimmed V and J ends, which lost 6 bases and 4 bases, there was a span of 13 bases. Looked up from germline, CDR1 is MNHEY and CDR2 is SVGEGT. This CDR3 spans 14 amino acids. This CDR3 is CASRNRRGYNEQFF. The CDR3 DNA sequence: TGTGCCAGCAGGAACCGAAGGGGGTACAATGAGCAGTTCTTC.

This clonotype has at least ten counts. The chain joins TRBV12-3 or TRBV12-4 to TRBJ2-7; D unclear. V lost 1 base and J 3 bases, leaving 7 bases between the germline ends. CDR3 size: 13 residues. In DNA form, the CDR3 reads TGTGCCAGCAGTTTAGGGCACCTCTACGAGCAGTACTTC. Protein sequence: CASSLGHLYEQYF.

Comment on this clonotype: This may be a read error: a much more frequent sequence differs by one nucleotide. The V and J genes are TRBV20-1 and TRBJ1-6; D might be TRBD1 (5 bases). CDR3 length: 16 residues. The V gene's germline CDR1 is DFQATT and CDR2 SNEGSKA (reference sequence). V was clipped by 1 base and J by 2 bases, with 12 bases between them. The CDR3 coding sequence is TGCAGTGCTAGAGTCGAGGGAGGGGCCTATAATTCACCCCTCCACTTT. Translation gives CSARVEGGAYNSPLHF.

This clonotype was counted at least ten times. The chain joins TRBV29-1 to TRBJ2-3; D is unclear. Trimming removed 4 bases at V and 6 bases at J, with 17 bases between. Germline V gene sequence: CDR1 SQVTM, CDR2 ANQGSEA. The CDR3 length is 14 residues. CDR3 bases: TGCAGCGTTGGCGGCGCCTCGAATCGGGATACGCAGTATTTT. It specifies CSVGGASNRDTQYF.

This chain joins TRBV29-1 and TRBJ1-2; a possible D gene is TRBD1 (5 bases). The CDR3 runs to 12 residues. Germline V gives CDR1 SQVTM, CDR2 ANQGSEA. Trimming shortened V by 3 bases and J by 2 bases, and 7 bases separated the two germline ends. Here the CDR3 DNA reads TGCAGCGTTGACCCAGGGAACTATGGCTACACCTTC. Translating it yields CSVDPGNYGYTF. The full variable domain, its missing parts supplied by reference TRBV29-1 and TRBJ1-2, is SAVISQKPSRDICQRGTSLTIQCQVDSQVTMMFWYRQQPGQSLTLIATANQGSEATYESGFVIDKFPISRPNLTFSTLTVSNMSPEDSSIYLCSVDPGNYGYTFGSGTRLTVV.

This clonotype was recorded a few times. This chain links TRBV18 with TRBJ2-3; tentatively, D is TRBD2 (5 bases). Trimming took 1 base from V and 4 from J, leaving 12 bases between them. Germline V gene sequence: CDR1 KGHSH, CDR2 LQKENI. This CDR3 is 15 amino acids long. CDR3 nucleotide sequence: TGTGCCAGCTCACCACTCGTGGAGGTCCCAGATACGCAGTATTTT. This sequence encodes CASSPLVEVPDTQYF.

This clonotype was recorded a few times. The V and J genes are TRBV5-1 and TRBJ2-4; D is unclear. Looked up from germline, CDR1 is SGHRS and CDR2 is YFSETQ. The V end was cut by 4 bases, the J end by 0 bases, with 8 bases between. The CDR3 has 14 residues. CDR3 in DNA: TGCGCCAGCAGCACGGACCGAGCCAAAAACATTCAGTACTTC. Protein: CASSTDRAKNIQYF.

This clonotype was observed a few times. J is TRBJ1-1 and V is TRBV6-2 or TRBV6-3; possible D gene TRBD1, 6 bases. Trimming took off 5 bases at V and 5 bases at J, with 18 bases between the two ends. CDR1 is MNHEY, CDR2 SVGEGT, per germline. The CDR3 contains 15 residues. This chain's CDR3 is CASSRSRDTPTEAFF. The CDR3, as DNA: TGTGCCAGCAGTAGAAGCCGGGACACCCCGACTGAAGCTTTCTTT.

This clonotype was observed many times. This chain connects TRBV28 to TRBJ1-1; D possibly corresponds to TRBD1 (5 bases). The length of the CDR3 is 13 residues. V was clipped by 10 bases and J by 2 bases, with 14 bases between them. CDR1 is MDHEN and CDR2 is SYDVKM in the germline V gene. In nucleotides, the CDR3 is TGTGCCACCTACAGGTTAACCAACACTGAAGCTTTCTTT. This codes for CATYRLTNTEAFF.

This clonotype was seen a handful of times. The V call is TRBV11-2, the J call TRBJ2-3, with D perhaps given as TRBD1 or TRBD2 (5 bases each). In germline, CDR1 is SGHAT, CDR2 FQNNGV. V lost 5 bases and J lost 3, with 15 bases in between. The CDR3 length is 15 residues. CDR3 protein: CASSPSNWGTDTQYF. CDR3 nucleotides: TGTGCCAGCAGCCCGAGTAATTGGGGGACAGATACGCAGTATTTT.

This clonotype was recorded a few times. V and J are TRBV4-1 and TRBJ2-1, with D perhaps TRBD2 (5 bases). Germline CDR1 reads MGHRA; CDR2 reads YSYEKL. V was clipped by 3 bases and J by 1 base, with 16 bases between them. There are 17 residues in the CDR3. CDR3 sequence (DNA): TGCGCCAGCAGCCATGGGGTGCTAGCAGTGTCCTACAATGAGCAGTTCTTC. Protein: CASSHGVLAVSYNEQFF.

In its sample, this clonotype was seen many times. The rearrangement links TRBV5-1 to TRBJ2-1; the match to TRBD2 covers 8 bases. CDR3 length: 15 residues. The V gene end was trimmed by 2 bases and the J gene end by 4 bases; junction bases not matched to a gene: 5. CDR1 SGHRS and CDR2 YFSETQ come from the germline V gene. The CDR3: CASSFGLADYNEQFF. The CDR3 region has the DNA TGCGCCAGCAGCTTCGGACTAGCAGATTACAATGAGCAGTTCTTC.

This clonotype was seen at least ten times. The junction differs from germline at one of its ends, possibly a read error. The chain uses TRBV20-1 and TRBJ2-3, with 7 bases identical to TRBD1. The CDR3 contains 13 residues. The germline V gene has CDR1 DFQATT and CDR2 SNEGSKA (reference sequence). CDR3 bases: TGCACTGCTAGTAGGGGGCCAGGAGATACGCAGTATTTT. Protein product: CTASRGPGDTQYF.

This clonotype has a count of ten or more. The chain links TRBV5-1 to TRBJ2-1; TRBD1 matches at 9 bases. V lost 3 bases to trimming and J lost 4 bases; unmatched junction nucleotides: 2. Germline V gene data show CDR1 as SGHRS and CDR2 as YFSETQ. This CDR3 is 14 amino acids long. The CDR3 region is CASSWGQGYNEQFF. CDR3 nucleotides: TGCGCCAGCAGCTGGGGACAGGGATACAATGAGCAGTTCTTC.

This clonotype was observed a few times. The rearrangement uses TRBV10-3 and TRBJ1-6, with TRBD1 matching over 8 bases. Per the germline V gene, CDR1 is ENHRY and CDR2 is SYGVKD. After removal of 3 bases from V and 5 bases from J, the junction contained 3 bases not matched to a gene. The CDR3 runs 15 residues. The CDR3 sequence is CAISEGQGHNSPLHF. The CDR3 nucleotides read TGTGCCATCAGTGAAGGACAGGGCCATAATTCACCCCTCCACTTT.

The chain employs TRBV12-3 or TRBV12-4 and TRBJ2-5, with TRBD2 matching over 9 bases. V dropped 2 bases and J dropped 5; count of bases not matched to a gene: 6. The CDR3 is 15 amino acids. CDR3 region: CASSLSGGGAETQYF. CDR3 coding DNA: TGTGCCAGCAGTTTAAGCGGCGGGGGGGCTGAGACCCAGTACTTC.

This clonotype has a count of ten or more. CDR3: CASSYSIGALSGNTIYF. The CDR3 nucleotides are TGTGCCAGCAGTTACTCGATTGGGGCTTTGTCTGGAAACACCATATATTTT. This chain connects TRBV6-5 to TRBJ1-3; a possible D gene is TRBD1 (5 bases). Deletions cut 0 bases from V and 1 base from J, with 13 bases between. Germline values: CDR1 MNHEY, CDR2 SVGAGI. The CDR3 extends over 17 amino acids.